Each of the 31 T cell receptor beta chains below was sequenced from the same sample in a study of blood T cell repertoires in COVID-19. Assay: immunoSEQ multiplex PCR; the TCRdb copy retains only in-frame clones and omits some. The top ten hold around 2.4% of the sample, which has 200,000 to 300,000 clones, approximately 86% seen once. The sample consisted of PBMCs or T cells enriched from blood (not recorded which). Receptors originate from a young woman who had recovered from COVID-19.

The chain carries TRBV5-1 and TRBJ1-6, with 7 positions matching TRBD1. Unmatched junction bases numbered 4, after V lost 4 bases and J lost 6 bases. In germline, CDR1 is SGHRS, CDR2 YFSETQ. The CDR3 length is 14 residues. The CDR3 sequence is CASSLHRGNSPLHF. The CDR3 DNA reads as TGCGCCAGCAGCCTACACAGGGGTAATTCACCCCTCCACTTT. Full variable domain (outside the CDR3, taken from reference TRBV5-1 and TRBJ1-6): KAGVTQTPRYLIKTRGQQVTLSCSPISGHRSVSWYQQTPGQGLQFLFEYFSETQRNKGNFPGRFSGRQFSNSRSEMNVSTLELGDSALYLCASSLHRGNSPLHFGNGTRLTVT.

The chain's CDR3 is CASRRLAGEETQYF. In DNA, the CDR3 is TGTGCCAGCAGAAGACTAGCGGGGGAAGAGACCCAGTACTTC. This chain links TRBV5-4 with TRBJ2-5; 12 bases are shared with TRBD2. This CDR3 contains 14 residues. The V segment lost 5 bases and the J segment 3 bases; nucleotides outside the gene matches: 2. The germline gives CDR1 SGHNT, CDR2 YYREEE (reference sequence).

The chain employs TRBV21-1 and TRBJ1-3. TRBV21-1 constitutes a pseudogene. The CDR3 sequence is 15 residues long. Written as DNA, the CDR3 is TGTGCCAGCAGCAAAGTAAAAGGGAGTGGAAACACCATATATTTT. Its translation is CASSKVKGSGNTIYF.

The chain links TRBV7-9 to TRBJ2-4; tentatively, D is TRBD2 (5 bases). The germline gives CDR1 SEHNR, CDR2 FQNEAQ (reference sequence). The germline V and J ends were trimmed by 8 bases and 0 bases, with 14 bases remaining between them. The CDR3 covers 15 residues. The CDR3 nucleotides read TGTGCCAGCGGTGATAGCGCGACAGCCAAAAACATTCAGTACTTC. Translating it yields CASGDSATAKNIQYF.

The V call is TRBV5-8, the J call TRBJ2-3; D possibly corresponds to TRBD2 (5 bases). Germline assignment: CDR1 SGHTS and CDR2 YDEGEE. V lost 4 bases, J lost 4 bases, and 10 bases lay in between. This CDR3 comprises 13 residues. The CDR3 sequence: CASSLSRADTQYF. CDR3 nucleotide sequence: TGTGCCAGCAGCCTCTCGCGGGCAGATACGCAGTATTTT.

The chain couples TRBV10-3 to TRBJ2-7; TRBD2 agrees at 13 bases. After removal of 3 bases from V and 3 bases from J, the junction contained 5 bases not matched to a gene. This CDR3 contains 16 residues. Germline lookup yields CDR1 ENHRY and CDR2 SYGVKD. CDR3 sequence reads: CAISDPGLAGVYEQYF. CDR3 DNA: TGTGCCATCAGTGACCCAGGACTAGCGGGGGTCTACGAGCAGTACTTC.

The chain's CDR3 is CAWSAFSGTGSEKLFF. The CDR3, as DNA: TGTGCCTGGAGTGCTTTCTCCGGGACAGGAAGTGAAAAACTGTTTTTT. The chain employs TRBV30 and TRBJ1-4; 8 nucleotides line up with TRBD1. Germline lookup yields CDR1 GTSNPN and CDR2 SVGIG (reference sequence). V was pared by 1 base and J by 7 bases, with 11 bases of the junction left unmatched. The length of the CDR3 is 16 residues.

This clone was observed a handful of times. V gene TRBV11-2 combines with J gene TRBJ1-2, with 7 nucleotides matching TRBD1. V lost 4 bases and J lost 3; bases outside the gene matches: 8. Germline V gives CDR1 SGHAT, CDR2 FQNNGV. The CDR3 runs to 15 residues. This CDR3 is CASSYGRGSDYGYTF. The DNA of the CDR3 is TGTGCCAGCAGCTACGGCAGGGGGTCTGACTATGGCTACACCTTC.

The rearrangement links TRBV6-2 or TRBV6-3 to TRBJ1-2; D gene uncertain. Germline V gives CDR1 MNHEY, CDR2 SVGEGT. The V end lost 6 bases, the J end lost 2 bases, and 16 bases lay between the germline ends. The length of the CDR3 is 15 residues. In DNA form, the CDR3 reads TGTGCCAGCAGCCCCGACATTGCTATCAACTATGGCTACACCTTC. It yields the protein CASSPDIAINYGYTF.

The chain is built from TRBV7-2 and TRBJ2-1; TRBD1 matches at 8 bases. The germline gives CDR1 SGHTA, CDR2 FQGNSA. V gave up 1 base and J gave up 5 bases; unmatched junction bases: 7. The CDR3 length is 16 residues. The CDR3 region is CASSLVPGGLNNEQFF. The CDR3 DNA reads TGTGCCAGCAGCTTAGTCCCAGGGGGCTTGAACAATGAGCAGTTCTTC.

The chain carries TRBV28 and TRBJ1-1, with 8 bases identical to TRBD1. Germline values: CDR1 MDHEN, CDR2 SYDVKM. Germline trimming cut 6 bases from V and 10 bases from J; bases unmatched to any gene: 10. This CDR3 has 13 residues. CDR3 amino acids: CASRTTGARRAFF. DNA for the CDR3: TGTGCCAGCAGGACGACAGGGGCGCGTCGAGCTTTCTTT.

V is TRBV25-1 and J is TRBJ2-2, with D uncertain. Looked up from germline, CDR1 is MGHDK and CDR2 is SYGVNS. CDR3 length: 12 amino acids. The V and J ends lost 6 bases and 5 bases respectively, with 7 bases between them. Here the CDR3 reads CASRVATGELFF. Written as DNA, the CDR3 is TGTGCCAGCAGGGTAGCTACCGGGGAGCTGTTTTTT.

This sequence joins TRBV7-9 and TRBJ1-6, with D unclear. V was pared by 3 bases and J by 9 bases, with 9 bases between. Germline CDR1 is SEHNR and CDR2 is FQNEAQ (reference sequence). This CDR3 comprises 13 residues. The DNA of the CDR3 is TGTGCCAGCAGCTTTGAGTCTCTTTCACCCCTCCACTTT. Its translation is CASSFESLSPLHF.

The count of this clone is one. This rearrangement joins TRBV30 to TRBJ2-7; D ambiguous. V lost 6 bases to trimming and J lost 3 bases, with 12 bases between them. This CDR3 has 12 amino acids. The germline V gene has CDR1 GTSNPN and CDR2 SVGIG (reference sequence). In DNA form, the CDR3 reads TGTGCCTGTCTAAATCCCCTCTACGAGCAGTACTTC. It encodes CACLNPLYEQYF.

Written as DNA, the CDR3 is TGCGCCAGTACAGGGGGGGGCACTGAAGCTTTCTTT. It encodes CASTGGGTEAFF. V and J are TRBV4-1 and TRBJ1-1; 8 positions agree with TRBD1. The germline gives CDR1 MGHRA, CDR2 YSYEKL. This CDR3 comprises 12 residues. V trimming: 9 bases; J trimming: 4 bases; junction bases outside the gene matches: 4.

The V gene is TRBV7-9, the J gene TRBJ2-5; D is undetermined. The CDR3 runs to 16 residues. The V end was cut by 1 base, the J end by 5 bases, with 17 bases between. Germline V gene data show CDR1 as SEHNR and CDR2 as FQNEAQ (reference sequence). The CDR3, as DNA: TGTGCCAGCAGCTTAGTCTCTGATGCCCTATCTGAGACCCAGTACTTC. This sequence encodes CASSLVSDALSETQYF.

This clone appeared a few times. The genes are TRBV27 and TRBJ2-7; D may be TRBD2 (5 bases). In germline, CDR1 is MNHEY, CDR2 SMNVEV (reference sequence). There are 16 residues in the CDR3. V was shortened by 6 bases and J by 2 bases, with 20 bases between the two germline ends. Written as DNA, the CDR3 is TGTGCCAGCAGCCGACCCCCAACTAGTACCCCCTACGAGCAGTACTTC. This sequence encodes CASSRPPTSTPYEQYF.

V gene TRBV19 combines with J gene TRBJ1-2; TRBD1 aligns across 7 bases. The CDR3 is 14 residues long. With V trimmed by 5 bases and J by 5 bases, 8 bases remained unmatched. CDR1 is LNHDA, CDR2 SQIVND, per germline (reference sequence). This CDR3 is CASSAPPTGYGYTF. The CDR3, as DNA: TGTGCCAGTAGTGCTCCACCGACAGGGTATGGCTACACCTTC.

For the CDR3, the DNA is TGTGCCAGCAGCAAGCAGGGATGGGAGACCCAGTACTTC. Protein product: CASSKQGWETQYF. J is TRBJ2-5 and V is TRBV6-5; possibly TRBD1 for D (5 bases). The germline CDR1 and CDR2 sequences are MNHEY and SVGAGI. V was shortened by 6 bases and J by 5 bases, with 13 bases between the two germline ends. The CDR3 is 13 amino acids.

This chain links TRBV29-1 with TRBJ2-1, with 7 bases that match TRBD1. V gave up 7 bases and J gave up 6 bases; unmatched junction bases: 9. The length of the CDR3 is 13 residues. The germline V gene has CDR1 SQVTM and CDR2 ANQGSEA. The CDR3 sequence: CSEQGVIGNEQFF. The CDR3 bases are TGCAGCGAGCAGGGGGTAATCGGCAATGAGCAGTTCTTC.

The rearrangement uses TRBV5-1 and TRBJ1-6; no clear D. This CDR3 spans 15 amino acids. V was trimmed by 4 bases and J by 6 bases, leaving 14 bases between them. CDR1 is SGHRS, CDR2 YFSETQ, per germline. The CDR3 coding sequence is TGCGCCAGCAGCGAACGGACTTTTGGTAATTCACCCCTCCACTTT. Protein: CASSERTFGNSPLHF. The variable domain in full, completed from reference TRBV5-1 and TRBJ1-6, reads KAGVTQTPRYLIKTRGQQVTLSCSPISGHRSVSWYQQTPGQGLQFLFEYFSETQRNKGNFPGRFSGRQFSNSRSEMNVSTLELGDSALYLCASSERTFGNSPLHFGNGTRLTVT.

The chain uses TRBV5-1 and TRBJ2-3, with TRBD2 matching 11 bases. The CDR3 has 16 amino acids. V was pared by 4 bases and J by 1 base, with 5 bases of the junction left unmatched. CDR1 is SGHRS and CDR2 is YFSETQ in the germline V gene. The CDR3 DNA reads TGCGCCAGCAGCGATAGCGGGAGGGCCCGCACAGATACGCAGTATTTT. This gives the protein CASSDSGRARTDTQYF.

This clone has only a few counts. CDR3 in DNA: TGTGCCAGCAGCGAGAGGGACACCCCGGCTTGGAACACTGAAGCTTTCTTT. It yields the protein CASSERDTPAWNTEAFF. The chain joins TRBV9 to TRBJ1-1; D perhaps matches TRBD1 (6 bases). Germline V gene data show CDR1 as SGDLS and CDR2 as YYNGEE. V was cut by 3 bases and J by 1 base, with 19 bases left in between. The CDR3 consists of 17 residues.

The chain combines TRBV19 with TRBJ2-2, with a possible D match to TRBD2 (5 bases). CDR1 and CDR2 (germline): LNHDA, SQIVND (reference sequence). V was clipped by 1 base and J by 1 base, with 13 bases between them. The CDR3 sequence is 17 residues long. Written as DNA, the CDR3 is TGTGCCAGTAGTATAGGATTGTCAGGAGGGAACACCGGGGAGCTGTTTTTT. It specifies CASSIGLSGGNTGELFF. The entire variable domain, with the rest obtained from reference TRBV19 and TRBJ2-2, is as follows: DGGITQSPKYLFRKEGQNVTLSCEQNLNHDAMYWYRQDPGQGLRLIYYSQIVNDFQKGDIAEGYSVSREKKESFPLTVTSAQKNPTAFYLCASSIGLSGGNTGELFFGEGSRLTVL.

This chain uses TRBV15 with TRBJ2-7; D gene uncertain. CDR1 and CDR2 from the germline V gene are LNHNV and YYDKDF (reference sequence). CDR3 length equals 15 residues. The germline V and J ends were trimmed by 1 base and 0 bases, with 10 bases remaining between them. The CDR3 region is CATSRALKSSYEQYF. The CDR3 region has the DNA TGTGCCACCAGCAGAGCCCTAAAGAGCTCCTACGAGCAGTACTTC.

The rearrangement links TRBV7-9 to TRBJ2-5, with 14 bases matching TRBD2. This CDR3 comprises 18 residues. The germline CDR1 and CDR2 sequences are SEHNR and FQNEAQ (reference sequence). With V trimmed by 4 bases and J by 6 bases, 13 bases remained unmatched. CDR3 sequence (DNA): TGTGCCAGCAGCTCCCTTGGGCAGGGACTAGCGGGAGACAAGACCCAGTACTTC. Amino acids: CASSSLGQGLAGDKTQYF. Full variable domain (missing parts from reference TRBV7-9 and TRBJ2-5): DTGVSQNPRHKITKRGQNVTFRCDPISEHNRLYWYRQTLGQGPEFLTYFQNEAQLEKSRLLSDRFSAERPKGSFSTLEIQRTEQGDSAMYLCASSSLGQGLAGDKTQYFGPGTRLLVL.

The chain recombines TRBV18 with TRBJ2-3, with TRBD2 matching over 11 bases. There are 15 residues in the CDR3. The germline V gene has CDR1 KGHSH and CDR2 LQKENI. J lost 2 bases, V lost 6 bases, and 4 bases had no gene match. The CDR3 is CASSLGLAVTDTQYF. CDR3 coding DNA: TGTGCCAGCTCCCTGGGACTAGCGGTCACAGATACGCAGTATTTT.

The chain employs TRBV11-3 and TRBJ2-5, with 10 bases aligning to TRBD2. From germline, CDR1 is SGHNT and CDR2 YENEEA. There are 16 residues in the CDR3. V lost 4 bases to trimming and J lost 1 base; unmatched junction nucleotides: 6. The CDR3 loop is CASSSWTSGSQETQYF. CDR3 DNA sequence: TGTGCCAGCAGCTCATGGACTAGCGGTTCCCAAGAGACCCAGTACTTC.

In its sample, this clone was seen once. The rearrangement uses TRBV15 and TRBJ2-3; TRBD1 aligns across 9 bases. The CDR3 sequence is 17 residues long. The V segment lost 9 bases and the J segment 0 bases; nucleotides outside the gene matches: 13. Looked up from germline, CDR1 is LNHNV and CDR2 is YYDKDF (reference sequence). CDR3 protein: CATDKDRGWTSTDTQYF. The DNA for the CDR3 is TGTGCCACGGACAAAGACAGGGGGTGGACTAGCACAGATACGCAGTATTTT.

This clone is a singleton in its sample. The chain has TRBV19 and TRBJ1-6; the match to TRBD1 covers 7 bases. Losses at the gene ends were 0 bases for V and 8 bases for J; bases not matched to a gene: 7. Germline assignment: CDR1 LNHDA and CDR2 SQIVND (reference sequence). The CDR3 sequence is 16 residues long. The CDR3 is CASSIEGGRRHSPLHF. The CDR3 DNA follows: TGTGCCAGTAGTATAGAAGGGGGCAGGCGGCATTCACCCCTCCACTTT.

V usage is TRBV5-1 and J usage is TRBJ1-1; D is unresolved. Germline assignment: CDR1 SGHRS and CDR2 YFSETQ. The CDR3 length is 14 residues. Trimming took off 7 bases at V and 6 bases at J, with 19 bases between the two ends. The CDR3 nucleotides read TGCGCCAGCGGGTTGGGGAGTCGTGAGGCTGAAGCTTTCTTT. This translates into CASGLGSREAEAFF.